The sequence of this T cell receptor (beta chain) was determined in a study of T cell repertoires in cytomegalovirus infection. On the study more broadly: It was the public TCR beta signatures that indicated both CMV infection and matching HLA type. Study findings and constraints: Cumulated frequencies of public TCR beta families served to identify carriers of CMV plus the relevant HLA. HLA-C-restricted CMV-specific TCR beta clonotypes prevailed in the ex vivo response.

MiXCR, applied by TCRdb to the reads, yields one record per CDR3 protein. The sample consists of around 530,000 distinct CDR3 sequences, around a quarter of them appearing once. Concerning this clonotype itself: Antigen specificity is unknown.

Unmatched junction bases numbered 4, after V lost 7 bases and J lost 7 bases. The CDR3 is 14 amino acids. This clonotype was sampled from a human donor in good health (CMV status not recorded). Some clones in this sample may be carry-over from other donors' samples. This chain uses TRBV12-3 or TRBV12-4 with TRBJ1-6; 10 bases match TRBD1. Sequencing was done on a sample of PBMCs. The CDR3 reads CASTTGQGNSPLHF. The DNA of the CDR3 is TGTGCCAGCACCACGGGACAGGGGAATTCACCCCTCCACTTT.